What follows describes a single T cell receptor (beta chain). The CDR3 spans 16 residues. Per germline, CDR1 SGDLS and CDR2 YYNGEE. Deletions cut 4 bases from V and 0 bases from J, with 14 bases between. As handled by the study authors: Reference gene primer amplification yielded estimated nucleated cell counts. Generated by immunoSEQ multiplex PCR, the TCRdb table keeps only in-frame clones and is missing some. The DNA gave D and trimming, while V, J and clone size come from that table. The repertoire holds more than 300,000 clones, with approximately 87% as singletons. The data stem from a study of blood T cell repertoires in COVID-19. For the study at large: From T cells, B-cell-depleted T cells, or PBMCs came the material, which was cDNA or gDNA.

The sample was peripheral blood. The chain is built from TRBV9 and TRBJ1-3, with D possibly being TRBD1 (5 bases). This TCR was recovered from a woman in her twenties or thirties with COVID-19, enrolled during active disease. The DNA of the CDR3 is TGTGCCAGCAGCACCCCAGGGAAGAGCTCTGGAAACACCATATATTTT. Encoded protein: CASSTPGKSSGNTIYF.